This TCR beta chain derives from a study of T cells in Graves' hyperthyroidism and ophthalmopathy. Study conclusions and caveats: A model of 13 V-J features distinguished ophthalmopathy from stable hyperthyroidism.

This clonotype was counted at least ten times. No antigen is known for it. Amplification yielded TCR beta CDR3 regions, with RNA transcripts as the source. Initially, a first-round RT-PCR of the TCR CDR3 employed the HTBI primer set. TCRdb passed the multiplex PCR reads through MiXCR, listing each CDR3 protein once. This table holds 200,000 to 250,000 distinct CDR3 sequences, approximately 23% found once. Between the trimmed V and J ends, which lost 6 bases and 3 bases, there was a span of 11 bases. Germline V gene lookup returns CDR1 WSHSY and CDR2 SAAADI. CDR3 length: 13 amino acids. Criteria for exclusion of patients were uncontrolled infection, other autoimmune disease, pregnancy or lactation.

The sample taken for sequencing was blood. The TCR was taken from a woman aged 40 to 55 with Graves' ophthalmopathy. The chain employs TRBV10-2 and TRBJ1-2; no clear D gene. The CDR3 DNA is TGCGCCAGCAGCATGAACCGGGACTATGGCTACACCTTC. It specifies CASSMNRDYGYTF.